This TCR beta chain was retrieved from a study of blood T cell repertoires in COVID-19. Across the study: Donors in the United States, Italy and Spain gave samples during acute or convalescent COVID-19. From T cells, B-cell-depleted T cells, or PBMCs came the material, which was cDNA or gDNA.

From germline, CDR1 is SGHRS and CDR2 YFSETQ. The CDR3 sequence is 20 residues long. Between the trimmed V and J ends, which lost 4 bases and 5 bases, there was a span of 31 bases. Methods used by the authors: For nucleated cells, counts were estimated from reference gene primer amplification. This table comes from immunoSEQ multiplex PCR, and its TCRdb copy is limited to in-frame clones, with some not included. That table is the source of V, J and clone size, and D and trimming were worked out from the DNA. The sample includes about 260,000 clones, 83% of them seen just once. The sequence derives from a man aged 55 to 70 who had recovered from COVID-19. The sequenced sample consisted of peripheral blood. The chain is built from TRBV5-1 and TRBJ1-3; TRBD1 might be the D (5 bases). The CDR3, as DNA: TGCGCCAGCAGCCCCACTATTTTATCGCAGCGACAGTTCTGGCGAAACACCATATATTTT. As protein: CASSPTILSQRQFWRNTIYF.